The 10 T cell receptor beta chains below come from one sample, sequenced in a study of blood T cell repertoires in COVID-19 (dated by TCRdb to the early 2020s). Receptor libraries were prepared by the immunoSEQ multiplex PCR assay. The source is immuneACCESS, and TCRdb retained only in-frame sequences with V and J called. Part of the clones is not carried over; for the studies checked, unresolved V genes explain less than half of this, and the remainder is unexplained. A total of roughly 250,000 clones appear in this sample, 80% to 95% of them only once. The top ten constitute over 1.5% of the sample. The source material was PBMCs or T cells enriched from blood (not recorded which). These receptors originate from a woman aged 18-30 years who had recovered from COVID-19.

V gene TRBV18 combines with J gene TRBJ1-1; D call uncertain. V lost 0 bases and J lost 0, with 5 bases in between. The CDR3 spans 14 residues. Germline V gene data show CDR1 as KGHSH and CDR2 as LQKENI. The CDR3 protein is CASSPPSVNTEAFF. CDR3 coding DNA: TGTGCCAGCTCACCACCGTCCGTGAACACTGAAGCTTTCTTT.

J is TRBJ1-1 and V is TRBV11-2; tentatively, D is TRBD1 (6 bases). With 5 bases removed from V and 5 bases from J, the gap between germline ends came to 21 bases. CDR1 is SGHAT, CDR2 FQNNGV, per germline. CDR3 length: 16 residues. This CDR3 is CASSLGKGQGWTEAFF. CDR3 in DNA: TGTGCCAGCAGCCTGGGAAAGGGTCAGGGGTGGACTGAAGCTTTCTTT. Full variable domain (remainder filled in from reference TRBV11-2 and TRBJ1-1): EAGVAQSPRYKIIEKRQSVAFWCNPISGHATLYWYQQILGQGPKLLIQFQNNGVVDDSQLPKDRFSAERLKGVDSTLKIQPAKLEDSAVYLCASSLGKGQGWTEAFFGQGTRLTVV.

The CDR3 DNA reads as TGTGCCAGCAGCGTAGACAGCGGGGGGGCCGAGACCCAGTACTTC. This encodes CASSVDSGGAETQYF. The rearrangement uses TRBV9 and TRBJ2-5, with 10 nucleotides matching TRBD2. The CDR3 runs to 15 residues. The V gene end was trimmed by 0 bases and the J gene end by 5 bases; junction bases not matched to a gene: 4. Looked up from germline, CDR1 is SGDLS and CDR2 is YYNGEE.

V gene TRBV7-9 combines with J gene TRBJ2-3; 9 bases align to TRBD2. Germline trimming cut 1 base from V and 5 bases from J; bases unmatched to any gene: 10. CDR3 length equals 17 residues. The germline CDR1 and CDR2 sequences are SEHNR and FQNEAQ (reference sequence). The CDR3 sequence: CASSLVRLKAGGDTQYF. The DNA of the CDR3 is TGTGCCAGCAGCTTAGTCAGGCTTAAAGCGGGAGGAGATACGCAGTATTTT.

The rearrangement links TRBV6-5 to TRBJ1-2; D possibly corresponds to TRBD1 (6 bases). The CDR3 consists of 12 residues. Trimming removed 2 bases at V and 5 bases at J, with 6 bases between. From germline, CDR1 is MNHEY and CDR2 SVGAGI. The CDR3 DNA follows: TGTGCCAGCAGTTACACAGGGTATGGCTACACCTTC. This encodes CASSYTGYGYTF.

The chain is built from TRBV2 and TRBJ1-3; D gene ambiguous. V shed 4 bases and J shed 4 bases, with 17 bases lying between them. Germline V lookup: CDR1 SNHLY, CDR2 FYNNEI. This CDR3 spans 16 amino acids. The CDR3, as DNA: TGTGCCAGCAGTGTACTTCTGAGTCGAGGAGGAAACACCATATATTTT. Translating gives CASSVLLSRGGNTIYF.

The chain carries TRBV7-2 and TRBJ2-5; the D gene is possibly TRBD1 (6 bases). Germline V gene data show CDR1 as SGHTA and CDR2 as FQGNSA. Trimming removed 5 bases at V and 1 base at J, with 17 bases between. This CDR3 comprises 16 residues. CDR3: CASSLNRAVGQETQYF. CDR3 DNA: TGTGCCAGCAGCCTAAACAGGGCCGTGGGCCAAGAGACCCAGTACTTC. The full variable domain, with the rest looked up from reference TRBV7-2 and TRBJ2-5, is GAGVSQSPSNKVTEKGKDVELRCDPISGHTALYWYRQSLGQGLEFLIYFQGNSAPDKSGLPSDRFSAERTGGSVSTLTIQRTQQEDSAVYLCASSLNRAVGQETQYFGPGTRLLVL.

This clone is a singleton in its sample. The rearrangement links TRBV3-1 (or the pseudogene TRBV3-2) to TRBJ1-2; possibly TRBD1 for D (5 bases). This CDR3 has 15 residues. In germline, CDR1 is LGHDT, CDR2 YNNKEL (reference sequence). V was pared by 1 base and J by 5 bases, with 14 bases between. CDR3 in amino acids: CASSQANWGPYGYTF. The DNA of the CDR3 is TGTGCCAGCAGCCAAGCGAACTGGGGCCCGTATGGCTACACCTTC.

The chain links TRBV21-1 to TRBJ1-1; the D segment call TRBD1 is taken from the table without a DNA check. TRBV21-1 has pseudogene status. The CDR3 is 19 residues long. The CDR3 nucleotides are TGTGCCAGCATCAAGGGGCTAAGTGCACCCATTCTACGGAACACTGAAGCTTTCTTT. This gives the protein CASIKGLSAPILRNTEAFF.

V usage is TRBV19 and J usage is TRBJ1-4; D is unclear. Trimming removed 7 bases from V and 4 bases from J, with 16 bases in between. The CDR3 consists of 15 residues. In germline, CDR1 is LNHDA, CDR2 SQIVND (reference sequence). The chain's CDR3 is CASTPEPLVNEKLFF. CDR3 nucleotide sequence: TGTGCCAGTACCCCCGAGCCGCTCGTTAATGAAAAACTGTTTTTT. Looking up the rest from reference TRBV19 and TRBJ1-4 gives the full variable domain: DGGITQSPKYLFRKEGQNVTLSCEQNLNHDAMYWYRQDPGQGLRLIYYSQIVNDFQKGDIAEGYSVSREKKESFPLTVTSAQKNPTAFYLCASTPEPLVNEKLFFGSGTQLSVL.